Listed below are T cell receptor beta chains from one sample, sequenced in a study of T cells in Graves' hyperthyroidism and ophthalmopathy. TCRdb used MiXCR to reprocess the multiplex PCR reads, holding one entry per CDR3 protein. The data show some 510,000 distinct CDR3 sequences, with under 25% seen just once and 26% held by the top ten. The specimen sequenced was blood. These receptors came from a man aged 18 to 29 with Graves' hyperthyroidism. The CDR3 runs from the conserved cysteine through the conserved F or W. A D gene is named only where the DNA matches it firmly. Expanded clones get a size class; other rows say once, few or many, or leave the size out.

TGCGCCAGCAGCAGGTGGGCAAAAAGGGATGACTCCTACGAGCAGTACTTC | CASSRWAKRDDSYEQYF | TRBJ2-7 | TRBV5-1 | . | .
TGTGCCAGCAGCTCTTACTCTGGGGATGGCTACACCTTC | CASSSYSGDGYTF | TRBJ1-2 | TRBV7-3 | . | many
TGTGCCAGCAGTTACTCGGGGGGCGGCAGGCGAGGGGGCTACACCTTC | CASSYSGGGRRGGYTF | TRBJ1-2 | TRBV6-5 | . | many
TGTGCCAGCAGCGTAGAAGGGGGCCTTGGGGCCAACGTCCTGACTTTC | CASSVEGGLGANVLTF | TRBJ2-6 | TRBV9 | TRBD1 | many
TGTGCCAGCAGCTCTCGCGTCCGACAGCTTGGAAACTCCATATATTTT | CASSSRVRQLGNSIYF | TRBJ1-3 | TRBV12-3/TRBV12-4 | . | .
TGTGCCAGCAGTTCCACTTCCTGGGACAGGGGATATGGCTACACCTTC | CASSSTSWDRGYGYTF | TRBJ1-2 | TRBV28 | TRBD1 | few
TGTGCCTGGGTTTGGGGAGGTGGGACCCAGTACTTC | CAWVWGGGTQYF | TRBJ2-5 | TRBV6-9 | . | many
TGTGCCAGCAGCCTTCTTCCGGGGGGATCCATGGACACTGAAGCTTTCTTT | CASSLLPGGSMDTEAFF | TRBJ1-1 | TRBV7-8 | . | .
TGTGCCAGCAGCTCGCAGGGGCGGTACGAGCAGTACTTC | CASSSQGRYEQYF | TRBJ2-7 | TRBV12-3/TRBV12-4 | . | many
TGTGCCAGCAGTTACCGCTGGGCCTACGAGCAGTACTTC | CASSYRWAYEQYF | TRBJ2-7 | TRBV6-5 | . | .
TGTACCAGCAGCCCTACGGACAGGGGTGGCAATCAGCCCCAGCATTTT | CTSSPTDRGGNQPQHF | TRBJ1-5 | TRBV12-3/TRBV12-4 | TRBD1 | .
TGTGCCAGCAGCGCTACCGGGACGGCTACCTACGAGCAGTACTTC | CASSATGTATYEQYF | TRBJ2-7 | TRBV9 | . | many
TGTGCCAGCAGTCCCAGAAGGATTTTCCTGAACACTGAAGCTTTCTTT | CASSPRRIFLNTEAFF | TRBJ1-1 | TRBV6-1 | . | many
TGTGCCAGCAGTTATACCTTGCTAGCGGGAGAGTACGGTTTCTACGAGCAGTACTTC | CASSYTLLAGEYGFYEQYF | TRBJ2-7 | TRBV28 | TRBD2 | .
TGTGCCACCAGCAGAGATCATGTCGGGGGTGGCTACACCTTC | CATSRDHVGGGYTF | TRBJ1-2 | TRBV15 | . | many
TGTGCCAGCAGCCAAGGGACTAGCGGGGGGGGCCAAGAGACCCAGTACTTC | CASSQGTSGGGQETQYF | TRBJ2-5 | TRBV4-2 | TRBD2 | many
TGCGCCAGCAGCCAAGACGGGACGCTCTATGGCTACACCTTC | CASSQDGTLYGYTF | TRBJ1-2 | TRBV4-1 | . | many
TGTGCCAGCAGGCTCGGTTGGGACACCGGGGAGCTGTTTTTT | CASRLGWDTGELFF | TRBJ2-2 | TRBV2 | . | many
TGTGCCAGCAGTGGACTAGCGGGCCAAGAGACCCAGTACTTC | CASSGLAGQETQYF | TRBJ2-5 | TRBV6-1 | TRBD2 | many
TGTGCCAGCACGACCCGGGGGACCGCGGGCTACACCTTC | CASTTRGTAGYTF | TRBJ1-2 | TRBV12-3/TRBV12-4 | . | once
TGTGCCAGCAGTCCCATCCGACAGGGGGGCTCCGGGGAGCTGTTTTTT | CASSPIRQGGSGELFF | TRBJ2-2 | TRBV27 | TRBD1 | .
TGTGCCAGCAGCCTAGATGCCTTGAGCCGGGAGACCCAGTACTTC | CASSLDALSRETQYF | TRBJ2-5 | TRBV7-2 | . | many
TGTGCCAGCGGGGGCGCTTCTACGAGCAAGTACTTC | CASGGASTSKYF | TRBJ2-7 | TRBV6-2/TRBV6-3 | . | .
TGCGCCAGCAGCTCAGGACAAATCGGGCCGGGGCGCTATGGCTACACCTTC | CASSSGQIGPGRYGYTF | TRBJ1-2 | TRBV5-1 | . | many
TGTGCCAGCTCACCATCGGGACAAGGGCTGTCCTACGAGCAGTACTTC | CASSPSGQGLSYEQYF | TRBJ2-7 | TRBV18 | . | .
TGTGCCAGCAGTTACTCACAGGGAGGTCGTGGCTACACCTTC | CASSYSQGGRGYTF | TRBJ1-2 | TRBV6-5 | . | many
TGTGCCAGCAGTGCGACAGGGATCCCCTACGAGCAGTACTTC | CASSATGIPYEQYF | TRBJ2-7 | TRBV27 | TRBD1 | few
TGTGCCAGTAATAGAGGGCGGAATAGCAATCAGCCCCAGCATTTT | CASNRGRNSNQPQHF | TRBJ1-5 | TRBV19 | . | few
TGCGCCAGCAGCCGCGGCGCCAGCTCTGGGGTCAACGTCCTGACTTTC | CASSRGASSGVNVLTF | TRBJ2-6 | TRBV4-1 | . | .
TGTGCCAGCAGTTTTGGGACAGGGAGCGACACTGAAGCTTTCTTT | CASSFGTGSDTEAFF | TRBJ1-1 | TRBV28 | TRBD1 | .
TGTGCCACCGCAATGCGGGACACCGGGGAGCTGTTTTTT | CATAMRDTGELFF | TRBJ2-2 | TRBV2 | . | .
TGCAGTGCGGGGAGGCTAGGGGTCGACTATGGCTACACCTTC | CSAGRLGVDYGYTF | TRBJ1-2 | TRBV20-1 | . | many
TGTGCCAGCAGTTACTCGAACAGACATCAGCCCCAGCATTTT | CASSYSNRHQPQHF | TRBJ1-5 | TRBV6-2/TRBV6-3 | . | few
TGCAGTGCTAGTGTGGTGACAGAAGCCCAGCATTTT | CSASVVTEAQHF | TRBJ1-5 | TRBV20-1 | . | many
TGTGCCAGCACCATTCGGGGGCTTTACTCTGGCTACACCTTC | CASTIRGLYSGYTF | TRBJ1-2 | TRBV2 | . | many
TGTGCCAGCAGCCAGGACTGGATCCAAGAGACCCAGTACTTC | CASSQDWIQETQYF | TRBJ2-5 | TRBV7-9 | . | many
TGTGCCAGCAGCTTAAATCTTCTCTACGAGCAGTACTTC | CASSLNLLYEQYF | TRBJ2-7 | TRBV11-2 | . | .